These 23 T cell receptor beta chains were all obtained from the same sample, sequenced in a study of cytomegalovirus exposure and HLA in healthy donors. PCR used 60 Vbeta primers and 13 Jbeta primers. The protocol was immunoSEQ multiplex PCR, while the TCRdb copy is restricted to in-frame clones and leaves out a portion. The profile shows 95,000 to 150,000 clones, roughly 10% of them singletons. The sequencing input was PBMCs. These receptors all stem from a woman aged 18-29 years in good health and CMV-seropositive.

This clone was counted only a few times. This chain links TRBV6-5 with TRBJ1-2, with a tentative D call TRBD1 (6 bases). The CDR3 runs to 13 residues. V lost 7 bases to trimming and J lost 1 base, with 10 bases between them. Germline lookup yields CDR1 MNHEY and CDR2 SVGAGI. The CDR3 spells CASIQGRNYGYTF. CDR3 coding DNA: TGTGCCAGCATCCAGGGGCGTAACTATGGCTACACCTTC.

This clone was detected a few times. The CDR3 reads CASSHTSGAYNEQFF. The CDR3 bases are TGCGCCAGCAGCCACACTAGCGGGGCTTACAATGAGCAGTTCTTC. The chain combines TRBV4-1 with TRBJ2-1, with 10 bases lining up with TRBD2. Per the germline V gene, CDR1 is MGHRA and CDR2 is YSYEKL. The CDR3 is 15 residues long. Trimming took 3 bases from V and 4 from J; bases not matched to a gene: 3.

The chain carries TRBV6-5 and TRBJ2-2, with a tentative D call TRBD1 (5 bases). The CDR3 has 14 residues. Germline CDR1 and CDR2: MNHEY and SVGAGI. The V end was cut by 6 bases, the J end by 4 bases, with 12 bases between. The CDR3 reads CASSRVSGTGELFF. The DNA of the CDR3 is TGTGCCAGCAGCAGGGTGTCGGGCACCGGGGAGCTGTTTTTT.

This chain connects TRBV30 to TRBJ1-2, with 7 positions matching TRBD1. V dropped 7 bases and J dropped 3; count of bases not matched to a gene: 2. There are 11 residues in the CDR3. CDR1 is GTSNPN, CDR2 SVGIG, per germline (reference sequence). This CDR3 reads CAYTGDYGYTF. CDR3 bases: TGTGCCTACACAGGGGACTATGGCTACACCTTC.

This chain connects TRBV28 to TRBJ1-2, with D unclear. The germline CDR1 and CDR2 sequences are MDHEN and SYDVKM. V lost 6 bases and J 6 bases, leaving 14 bases between the germline ends. The CDR3 is 13 residues long. The CDR3 loop is CASRSIPRHGYTF. As DNA, the CDR3 is TGTGCCAGCAGGAGCATTCCTAGGCATGGCTACACCTTC.

As to this clone: Other nucleotide sequences in the sample specify the same CDR3. The chain recombines TRBV18 with TRBJ1-1; no definite D call. The CDR3 is 13 residues long. Germline values: CDR1 KGHSH, CDR2 LQKENI. The ends were cut back, 0 bases at V and 11 bases at J, with 13 bases in the middle. The CDR3, as DNA: TGTGCCAGCTCACCACCAAACGACATCAGTGCTTTCTTT. It codes for CASSPPNDISAFF.

This clone was observed once. The genes are TRBV7-2 and TRBJ2-5, with TRBD2 as a possible D gene (7 bases). The closer fit of TRBJ2-7 to the DNA end suggests the J call may be wrong. This CDR3 contains 14 residues. Germline V gene sequence: CDR1 SGHTA, CDR2 FQGNSA. CDR3 loop: CASSGASGSYEQYF. The DNA of the CDR3 is TGTGCCAGCTCGGGGGCTAGCGGCTCCTACGAGCAGTACTTC.

This rearrangement joins TRBV28 to TRBJ1-1, with 7 nucleotides matching TRBD1. With 6 bases clipped from V and 1 base from J, the junction kept 5 bases outside the gene matches. The CDR3 length is 14 residues. Germline loops: CDR1 MDHEN, CDR2 SYDVKM. The CDR3 is CASRRQGPNTEAFF. CDR3 nucleotide sequence: TGTGCCAGCAGGAGACAGGGCCCGAACACTGAAGCTTTCTTT.

This sequence joins TRBV6-6 and TRBJ1-2; perhaps TRBD1 as D (6 bases). The ends were cut back, 2 bases at V and 4 bases at J, with 17 bases in the middle. Germline CDR1 and CDR2: MNHNY and SVGAGI (reference sequence). The CDR3 consists of 16 residues. The CDR3 DNA follows: TGTGCCAGCAGTTACCTAAGGACAGATACATCCTATGGCTACACCTTC. This sequence encodes CASSYLRTDTSYGYTF.

This clone showed up just a few times. The chain carries TRBV5-6 and TRBJ2-7; TRBD1 might be the D (6 bases). This CDR3 spans 13 amino acids. The V end lost 7 bases, the J end lost 2 bases, and 13 bases lay between the germline ends. From germline, CDR1 is SGHDT and CDR2 YYEEEE. CDR3 sequence (DNA): TGTGCCAGCTCCCTCGGGACAACCTACGAGCAGTACTTC. It encodes CASSLGTTYEQYF.

In the case of this clone: The sample has other DNA sequences that encode this CDR3 too. The genes are TRBV11-2 and TRBJ2-3, with 7 bases fitting TRBD2. Per germline, CDR1 SGHAT and CDR2 FQNNGV. CDR3 size: 16 residues. V lost 1 base to trimming and J lost 1 base; unmatched junction nucleotides: 5. In DNA form, the CDR3 reads TGTGCCAGCAGCTTAGGAGCGGGGTCCGGCACAGATACGCAGTATTTT. It yields the protein CASSLGAGSGTDTQYF.

This clone was seen more than once but under ten times. The V call is TRBV19, the J call TRBJ2-2, with 15 nucleotides matching TRBD2. Unmatched junction bases numbered 4, after V lost 4 bases and J lost 1 base. Germline CDR1 is LNHDA and CDR2 is SQIVND (reference sequence). The CDR3 is 18 residues long. The CDR3 loop reads CASSTRTSGRGNTGELFF. The CDR3, as DNA: TGTGCCAGTAGTACCCGGACTAGCGGGAGGGGGAACACCGGGGAGCTGTTTTTT.

This clone was seen more than once but under ten times. The chain employs TRBV11-3 and TRBJ1-1, with D tentatively TRBD1 (5 bases). This CDR3 comprises 13 residues. The V and J ends lost 0 bases and 8 bases respectively, with 10 bases between them. Germline V lookup: CDR1 SGHNT, CDR2 YENEEA. CDR3 sequence reads: CASSLDSQAEAFF. In nucleotides, the CDR3 is TGTGCCAGCAGCTTAGACTCACAGGCCGAAGCTTTCTTT.

The J gene is TRBJ1-2, the V gene TRBV4-2; no clear D gene. Germline V CDR1 and CDR2: LGHNA, YNFKEQ. The CDR3 contains 14 residues. The V end lost 0 bases, the J end lost 8 bases, and 13 bases lay between the germline ends. The CDR3 nucleotides are TGTGCCAGCAGCCAAGATTTGGAGTTCCTCGGCTACACCTTC. Translated, it gives CASSQDLEFLGYTF.

The chain joins TRBV10-2 to TRBJ1-5; D might be TRBD1 (5 bases). This CDR3 contains 12 residues. Trimming took off 10 bases at V and 5 bases at J, with 12 bases between the two ends. Germline CDR1 and CDR2: WSHSY and SAAADI. The CDR3 is CATGPSDQPQHF. CDR3 DNA sequence: TGCGCCACAGGGCCGTCTGATCAGCCCCAGCATTTT.

The CDR3 DNA is TGCGCCAGCAGGGAGGCTAGCGGGAGTTGGGGTGAGCAGTTCTTC. Its protein product is CASREASGSWGEQFF. V is TRBV5-1 and J is TRBJ2-1; 10 nucleotides match TRBD2. This CDR3 has 15 residues. With 5 bases clipped from V and 9 bases from J, the junction kept 11 bases outside the gene matches. Germline V gene data show CDR1 as SGHRS and CDR2 as YFSETQ.

The J gene is TRBJ1-5, the V gene TRBV5-5, with TRBD1 as a possible D gene (6 bases). Trimming cost V 0 bases and J 4 bases, with 14 bases left between them. Germline V gene data show CDR1 as SGHKS and CDR2 as YYEKEE (reference sequence). The CDR3 is 16 residues long. CDR3 region: CASSLEDSRINQPQHF. The CDR3 nucleotides read TGTGCCAGCAGCTTGGAGGACAGTCGGATTAATCAGCCCCAGCATTTT.

There are a few counts of this clone. The chain has TRBV7-2 and TRBJ2-1, with a tentative D call TRBD1 (5 bases). Per germline, CDR1 SGHTA and CDR2 FQGNSA. V lost 0 bases, J lost 6 bases, and 12 bases lay in between. This CDR3 region has 15 residues. CDR3 protein: CASSLAGARANEQFF. In DNA form, the CDR3 reads TGTGCCAGCAGCTTAGCAGGGGCTAGGGCCAATGAGCAGTTCTTC.

The chain combines TRBV2 with TRBJ1-1; D is possibly TRBD1 (6 bases). CDR3 length: 12 amino acids. The V gene lost 6 bases and the J gene lost 8 bases, with 13 bases spanning the gap. Germline CDR1 SNHLY, CDR2 FYNNEI. Written as DNA, the CDR3 is TGTGCCAGCAGGACCCTGACAGGAGAAGCTTTCTTT. Amino acids: CASRTLTGEAFF.

The gene calls are TRBV6-4 and TRBJ2-1; D ambiguous. Deletions cut 3 bases from V and 5 bases from J, with 8 bases between. The CDR3 runs to 13 residues. Per the germline V gene, CDR1 is MRHNA and CDR2 is SNTAGT. CDR3 coding DNA: TGTGCCAGCAGTGATAGTGAAAACAATGAGCAGTTCTTC. Encoded protein: CASSDSENNEQFF.

The CDR3 DNA sequence: TGTGCCTGGAGTACGGTGGTCCTTACTGAAGCTTTCTTT. Protein: CAWSTVVLTEAFF. The chain is built from TRBV30 and TRBJ1-1; D is undetermined. V lost 2 bases, J lost 5 bases, and 12 bases lay in between. Germline values: CDR1 GTSNPN, CDR2 SVGIG (reference sequence). CDR3 length: 13 amino acids.

Only a few counts were recorded for this clone. The V and J genes are TRBV9 and TRBJ1-1; 7 nucleotides match TRBD1. Per the germline V gene, CDR1 is SGDLS and CDR2 is YYNGEE. V lost 3 bases to trimming and J lost 6 bases; unmatched junction nucleotides: 2. The CDR3 extends over 12 amino acids. The CDR3 bases are TGTGCCAGCAGCGGACAGGGCCCTGAAGCTTTCTTT. This sequence encodes CASSGQGPEAFF.

Only a few counts were recorded for this clone. This chain links TRBV7-3 with TRBJ1-3; no reliable D call. V lost 0 bases and J 2 bases, leaving 11 bases between the germline ends. The germline gives CDR1 SGHTA, CDR2 FQGTGA. The CDR3 runs 16 residues. The CDR3 DNA follows: TGTGCCAGCAGCTTAACAGGAGGGTGGGCTGGAAACACCATATATTTT. Translating gives CASSLTGGWAGNTIYF.